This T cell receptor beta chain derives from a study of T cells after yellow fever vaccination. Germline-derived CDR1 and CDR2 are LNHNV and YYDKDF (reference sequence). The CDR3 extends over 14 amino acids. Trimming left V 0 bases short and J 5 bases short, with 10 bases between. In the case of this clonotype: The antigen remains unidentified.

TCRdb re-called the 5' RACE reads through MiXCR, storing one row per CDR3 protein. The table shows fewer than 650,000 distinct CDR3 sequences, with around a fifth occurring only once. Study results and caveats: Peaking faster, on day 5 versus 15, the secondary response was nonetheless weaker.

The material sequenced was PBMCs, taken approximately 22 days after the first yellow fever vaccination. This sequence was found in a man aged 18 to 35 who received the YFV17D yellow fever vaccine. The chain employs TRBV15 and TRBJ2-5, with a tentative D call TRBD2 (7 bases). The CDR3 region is CATSRDRGGETQYF. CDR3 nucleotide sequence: TGTGCCACCAGCAGAGACAGGGGAGGGGAGACCCAGTACTTC.